Listed here are 4 T cell receptor beta chains from one sample, sequenced in a study of technical replicates of blood from several donors. Some clones are missing from TCRdb's copy, which holds only in-frame ones; the method was immunoSEQ multiplex PCR. The sample records 62,000 or so clones, about 89% being singletons. Sequenced sample: PBMCs. These TCRs come from a human donor in good health. Some clones in this sample may be carry-over from other donors' samples.

CDR3 loop: CSARARDTQYF. CDR3 nucleotide sequence: TGCAGTGCTAGAGCGAGAGATACGCAGTATTTT. This rearrangement joins TRBV20-1 to TRBJ2-3; the D is unclear. This CDR3 region has 11 residues. Between the trimmed V and J ends, which lost 1 base and 5 bases, there was a span of 4 bases. Germline CDR1 DFQATT, CDR2 SNEGSKA (reference sequence).

This clone was recorded once. V and J are TRBV12-5 and TRBJ2-2; D call uncertain. V shed 6 bases and J shed 4 bases, with 15 bases lying between them. The CDR3 extends over 15 amino acids. Germline CDR1 LGHNT, CDR2 FRNRAP. The CDR3 region is CASGPRGDGTGELFF. The CDR3 bases are TGTGCTAGTGGGCCCCGAGGAGACGGCACCGGGGAGCTGTTTTTT.

This clone was recorded once. The rearrangement links TRBV7-2 to TRBJ2-3, with 9 bases fitting TRBD2. The ends lost 6 bases at V and 5 bases at J; junction bases unmatched: 3. Germline CDR1 reads SGHTA; CDR2 reads FQGNSA. The CDR3 has 13 residues. The chain's CDR3 is CASRRSGGDTQYF. CDR3 DNA: TGTGCCAGCAGACGTAGCGGGGGAGATACGCAGTATTTT.

The chain carries TRBV6-5 and TRBJ2-7; weak D call: TRBD2 (5 bases). Germline CDR1 and CDR2: MNHEY and SVGAGI. The CDR3 has 14 residues. Trimming removed 5 bases at V and 1 base at J, with 12 bases between. The DNA for the CDR3 is TGTGCCAGCAGTATGGTCCGGACTTCCTACGAGCAGTACTTC. Translated, it gives CASSMVRTSYEQYF.